The 25 T cell receptor beta chains reported below all come from one sample, sequenced in a study of cytomegalovirus exposure and HLA in healthy donors. With 60 Vbeta and 13 Jbeta primers, the PCR was carried out. Assay: immunoSEQ multiplex PCR; the TCRdb copy retains only in-frame clones and omits some. The data hold around 150,000 clones, with around 84% observed a single time. Sequencing was carried out using PBMCs. Source of these receptors: a male donor in good health and CMV-seropositive.

This rearrangement joins TRBV5-5 to TRBJ1-1; D is unresolved. Germline CDR1 reads SGHKS; CDR2 reads YYEKEE (reference sequence). V was cut by 0 bases and J by 5 bases, with 17 bases left in between. The CDR3 totals 16 residues. CDR3 DNA: TGTGCCAGCAGCTTGGCGAGTACACGGAGTTGGACTGAAGCTTTCTTT. It yields the protein CASSLASTRSWTEAFF.

The V call is TRBV19, the J call TRBJ1-5; possible D gene TRBD1, 6 bases. This CDR3 region has 14 residues. CDR1 LNHDA and CDR2 SQIVND come from the germline V gene (reference sequence). V dropped 10 bases and J dropped 0 bases, with 13 bases sitting between them. The CDR3 bases are TGTGCCACCCGGACAGAAAATAGCAATCAGCCCCAGCATTTT. Protein sequence: CATRTENSNQPQHF. The full variable domain, in which reference TRBV19 and TRBJ1-5 provide the parts outside the CDR3, is DGGITQSPKYLFRKEGQNVTLSCEQNLNHDAMYWYRQDPGQGLRLIYYSQIVNDFQKGDIAEGYSVSREKKESFPLTVTSAQKNPTAFYLCATRTENSNQPQHFGDGTRLSIL.

This chain uses TRBV28 with TRBJ2-7, with 9 bases aligning to TRBD1. Germline CDR1 MDHEN, CDR2 SYDVKM. J lost 6 bases, V lost 6 bases, and 3 bases had no gene match. This CDR3 is 12 amino acids long. The CDR3 DNA follows: TGTGCCAGCAGCCTGGACAGGGGCGAGCAGTACTTC. Its protein is CASSLDRGEQYF.

In the case of this clone: At one boundary the junction diverges from the germline segment, which might be a read error. This sequence joins TRBV7-2 and TRBJ2-5; D is unresolved. The CDR3 runs 15 residues. Germline V CDR1 and CDR2: SGHTA, FQGNSA. CDR3: CAGSPYQAIRETQYF. Written as DNA, the CDR3 is TGTGCCGGCAGCCCTTATCAGGCCATCAGGGAGACCCAGTACTTC. The variable domain in full, completed from reference TRBV7-2 and TRBJ2-5, reads GAGVSQSPSNKVTEKGKDVELRCDPISGHTALYWYRQSLGQGLEFLIYFQGNSAPDKSGLPSDRFSAERTGGSVSTLTIQRTQQEDSAVYLCAGSPYQAIRETQYFGPGTRLLVL.

The chain links TRBV6-5 to TRBJ2-3; TRBD2 agrees at 9 bases. This CDR3 region has 15 residues. Germline CDR1 and CDR2: MNHEY and SVGAGI. V lost 2 bases, J lost 2 bases, and 2 bases stayed unmatched. The CDR3 reads CASSYGGGATDTQYF. The CDR3 DNA is TGTGCCAGCAGTTACGGCGGGGGGGCCACAGATACGCAGTATTTT.

The chain is built from TRBV2 and TRBJ1-5, with TRBD1 matching over 7 bases. This CDR3 is built from 16 residues. After removal of 0 bases from V and 3 bases from J, the junction contained 5 bases not matched to a gene. Germline V CDR1 and CDR2: SNHLY, FYNNEI. CDR3 bases: TGTGCCAGCAGTGAAGCGCTAGGGGGCAACAATCAGCCCCAGCATTTT. Translating gives CASSEALGGNNQPQHF.

This chain uses TRBV27 with TRBJ1-1, with TRBD1 identical over 7 bases. Per the germline V gene, CDR1 is MNHEY and CDR2 is SMNVEV (reference sequence). CDR3 length equals 13 residues. Trimming removed 6 bases from V and 1 base from J; junction bases left unmatched: 2. The CDR3 sequence is CASSDRENTEAFF. Here the CDR3 DNA reads TGTGCCAGCAGCGACAGGGAGAACACTGAAGCTTTCTTT.

V is TRBV7-9 and J is TRBJ2-1; 9 bases are shared with TRBD1. Unmatched junction bases numbered 5, after V lost 2 bases and J lost 6 bases. CDR1 is SEHNR, CDR2 FQNEAQ, per germline (reference sequence). The CDR3 loop spans 15 amino acids. CDR3 nucleotide sequence: TGTGCCAGCAGCTTACAGGGACAGGGTCCCAATGAGCAGTTCTTC. It specifies CASSLQGQGPNEQFF. Supplemented by reference TRBV7-9 and TRBJ2-1, the full variable domain reads DTGVSQNPRHKITKRGQNVTFRCDPISEHNRLYWYRQTLGQGPEFLTYFQNEAQLEKSRLLSDRFSAERPKGSFSTLEIQRTEQGDSAMYLCASSLQGQGPNEQFFGPGTRLTVL.

This rearrangement joins TRBV7-2 to TRBJ2-1; the D gene is possibly TRBD2 (6 bases). Germline V gene sequence: CDR1 SGHTA, CDR2 FQGNSA. Trimming pared 2 bases from V and 3 bases from J, leaving 14 bases between. The CDR3 covers 16 residues. CDR3 sequence (DNA): TGTGCCAGCAGCTTAACTTTGGCGGGATTCTACAATGAGCAGTTCTTC. Its translation is CASSLTLAGFYNEQFF.

The rearrangement joins TRBV7-6 to TRBJ2-1; possibly TRBD1 for D (5 bases). The germline V gene encodes CDR1 SGHVS and CDR2 FNYEAQ. The CDR3 has 15 residues. V lost 3 bases to trimming and J lost 2 bases, with 11 bases between them. The CDR3 is CASSLGRQTYNEQFF. In nucleotides, the CDR3 is TGTGCCAGCAGCTTGGGGCGACAGACCTACAATGAGCAGTTCTTC. Drawing the rest from reference TRBV7-6 and TRBJ2-1, the complete variable domain is GAGVSQSPRYKVTKRGQDVALRCDPISGHVSLYWYRQALGQGPEFLTYFNYEAQQDKSGLPNDRFSAERPEGSISTLTIQRTEQRDSAMYRCASSLGRQTYNEQFFGPGTRLTVL.

The J gene is TRBJ2-4, the V gene TRBV7-9; D is ambiguous. CDR3 length equals 14 residues. The V gene lost 2 bases and the J gene lost 6 bases, with 11 bases spanning the gap. CDR1 is SEHNR and CDR2 is FQNEAQ in the germline V gene (reference sequence). CDR3 protein: CASSLRVNRNIQYF. DNA of the CDR3: TGTGCCAGCAGCTTACGGGTAAACCGAAACATTCAGTACTTC.

CDR3 nucleotide sequence: TGCGCCAGCAGCGGGCAGTATCCTGAAGCTTTCTTT. Protein product: CASSGQYPEAFF. The chain employs TRBV5-1 and TRBJ1-1; D is ambiguous. The V end lost 4 bases, the J end lost 6 bases, and 10 bases lay between the germline ends. The germline V gene encodes CDR1 SGHRS and CDR2 YFSETQ. The CDR3 consists of 12 residues.

This sequence joins TRBV13 and TRBJ2-1, with D tentatively TRBD1 (6 bases). The CDR3 is 15 amino acids. Germline CDR1 reads PRHDT; CDR2 reads FYEKMQ (reference sequence). V lost 5 bases to trimming and J lost 0 bases, with 11 bases between them. DNA of the CDR3: TGTGCCAGCAGCGAGACAGGTTACTCCTACAATGAGCAGTTCTTC. Its protein is CASSETGYSYNEQFF.

This chain connects TRBV11-3 to TRBJ2-7; the D is unclear. Germline V gene sequence: CDR1 SGHNT, CDR2 YENEEA. The length of the CDR3 is 14 residues. The V end lost 1 base, the J end lost 0 bases, and 7 bases lay between the germline ends. CDR3 DNA: TGTGCCAGCAGCTTAGCGCCTAGCTCCTACGAGCAGTACTTC. Residues: CASSLAPSSYEQYF.

The J gene is TRBJ1-2, the V gene TRBV30; D remains ambiguous. The length of the CDR3 is 11 residues. The germline V gene has CDR1 GTSNPN and CDR2 SVGIG (reference sequence). The V end lost 1 base, the J end lost 8 bases, and 8 bases lay between the germline ends. The CDR3 here is CAWSGAWGYTF. The CDR3 nucleotides are TGTGCCTGGAGTGGAGCCTGGGGCTACACCTTC.

The chain links TRBV5-8 to TRBJ2-2; TRBD1 matches at 8 bases. The CDR3 consists of 16 residues. V lost 4 bases, J lost 3 bases, and 8 bases stayed unmatched. The V gene's germline CDR1 is SGHTS and CDR2 YDEGEE. The CDR3 spells CASSRWTGTDTGELFF. The DNA of the CDR3 is TGTGCCAGCAGCCGATGGACAGGGACGGACACCGGGGAGCTGTTTTTT.

The chain uses TRBV14 and TRBJ2-4; TRBD2 might be the D (6 bases). Trimming removed 0 bases at V and 7 bases at J, with 13 bases between. Germline V CDR1 and CDR2: SGHDN, FVKESK. The CDR3 has 15 amino acids. The CDR3 spells CASSQERGSTNIQYF. The CDR3 nucleotides are TGTGCCAGCAGCCAAGAGCGGGGCAGCACCAACATTCAGTACTTC.

This clone was detected a few times. At one boundary the junction diverges from the germline segment, which might be a read error. The J gene is TRBJ2-6, the V gene TRBV4-3; TRBD1 is a possible D gene (5 bases). CDR1 and CDR2 from the germline V gene are LGHNA and YSLEER. The CDR3 length is 17 residues. CDR3 DNA: TGCGCCAGCAGCGTATCGAGACCGTCCTCTGGGGCCAACGGCCTGACTTTC. Protein: CASSVSRPSSGANGLTF.

This clone was seen only once. CDR3 sequence reads: CASSSSATQDYSKQFF. CDR3 DNA: TGCGCCAGCAGCTCATCGGCCACTCAAGACTATTCGAAGCAGTTCTTC. V is TRBV10-1 and J is TRBJ2-1; D possibly corresponds to TRBD2 (5 bases). The CDR3 has 16 amino acids. With 6 bases removed from V and 11 bases from J, the gap between germline ends came to 26 bases. Germline CDR1 and CDR2: WNHNN and SYGVQD (reference sequence).

The chain carries TRBV28 and TRBJ2-1; 10 bases align to TRBD2. The germline CDR1 and CDR2 sequences are MDHEN and SYDVKM. CDR3 length: 14 residues. Trimming at V came to 2 bases and at J to 8 bases, leaving 3 bases not matched to a gene. CDR3 amino acids: CASSLLAGDYEQFF. The CDR3 nucleotides read TGTGCCAGCAGTTTACTAGCGGGAGACTATGAGCAGTTCTTC.

The genes are TRBV15 and TRBJ1-3; tentatively, D is TRBD1 (6 bases). This CDR3 contains 16 residues. The germline gives CDR1 LNHNV, CDR2 YYDKDF (reference sequence). The V and J ends lost 0 bases and 4 bases respectively, with 13 bases between them. The CDR3 is CATSRDSRGYGNTIYF. For the CDR3, the DNA is TGTGCCACCAGCAGAGATTCTAGGGGGTACGGAAACACCATATATTTT.

This clone was seen a few times. This chain connects TRBV6-1 to TRBJ2-7, with D uncertain. The CDR3 spans 12 residues. Germline V gene lookup returns CDR1 MNHNS and CDR2 SASEGT. V was pared by 8 bases and J by 3 bases, with 11 bases between. The CDR3 DNA is TGTGCCAGCGCTATTATGAGCTACGAGCAGTACTTC. Translating it yields CASAIMSYEQYF.

This chain connects TRBV5-5 to TRBJ2-7, with 8 bases fitting TRBD1. V lost 0 bases and J lost 5; bases outside the gene matches: 4. Germline V gene sequence: CDR1 SGHKS, CDR2 YYEKEE (reference sequence). CDR3 length: 14 residues. CDR3 protein: CASSLGTGTNEQYF. The CDR3 nucleotides are TGTGCCAGCAGCTTGGGGACAGGGACCAACGAGCAGTACTTC.

This sequence joins TRBV10-3 and TRBJ2-6; maybe TRBD1 (6 bases). V dropped 5 bases and J dropped 0 bases, with 8 bases sitting between them. Germline V gene sequence: CDR1 ENHRY, CDR2 SYGVKD. The CDR3 contains 15 residues. The DNA of the CDR3 is TGTGCCATCAGTCCCAGGGGCTCTGGGGCCAACGTCCTGACTTTC. Protein product: CAISPRGSGANVLTF.

The V gene is TRBV6-5, the J gene TRBJ1-1, with TRBD1 identical over 9 bases. The CDR3 runs to 15 residues. Germline CDR1 MNHEY, CDR2 SVGAGI. V lost 2 bases and J lost 5; bases outside the gene matches: 6. In nucleotides, the CDR3 is TGTGCCAGCAGTTACCAGGGACAGGGATGGACTGAAGCTTTCTTT. The encoded protein is CASSYQGQGWTEAFF.